These 24 T cell receptor beta chains share one sample of origin, sequenced in a study of PD-1 blockade in classical Hodgkin lymphoma. Repertoires were generated with immunoSEQ multiplex PCR, while TCRdb's copy carries only in-frame clones and drops some. The sample yields fewer than 30,000 clones, about 90% seen once. Specified time point: newly diagnosed, previously untreated cHL patient sample. Magnetic negative selection served to purify CD4+ T cells out of PBMCs that had been thawed. The sequencing sample was made of CD4+ T cells from blood. These receptors were obtained from a human donor with classical Hodgkin lymphoma.

CDR3 sequence reads: CASSPRGRTSYEQYF. The CDR3 DNA reads TGTGCCAGCAGCCCCCGCGGCAGGACCTCCTACGAGCAGTACTTC. The V call is TRBV7-2, the J call TRBJ2-7; D is undetermined. CDR1 and CDR2 (germline): SGHTA, FQGNSA. The CDR3 contains 15 residues. The germline V and J ends were trimmed by 5 bases and 0 bases, with 14 bases remaining between them.

The rearrangement uses TRBV21-1 and TRBJ2-7; the D call of TRBD2 is as the table states it, not checked on the DNA. TRBV21-1 is tagged as a pseudogene. This CDR3 has 13 residues. This chain's CDR3 is CASSKGGRGEQYF. CDR3 DNA sequence: TGTGCCAGCAGCAAGGGGGGAAGGGGCGAGCAGTACTTC.

This chain uses TRBV11-2 with TRBJ2-1, with D possibly called TRBD1 or TRBD2 (6 bases each). There are 12 residues in the CDR3. Germline CDR1 reads SGHAT; CDR2 reads FQNNGV. Trimming stripped 5 bases from V and 8 bases from J, with 10 bases between. This CDR3 is CASSVGGYEQFF. The CDR3 DNA reads TGTGCCAGCAGCGTAGGGGGGTATGAGCAGTTCTTC. Together with reference TRBV11-2 and TRBJ2-1, the CDR3 gives the full variable domain: EAGVAQSPRYKIIEKRQSVAFWCNPISGHATLYWYQQILGQGPKLLIQFQNNGVVDDSQLPKDRFSAERLKGVDSTLKIQPAKLEDSAVYLCASSVGGYEQFFGPGTRLTVL.

The rearrangement links TRBV28 to TRBJ2-7; D is uncertain. Germline V gene sequence: CDR1 MDHEN, CDR2 SYDVKM. The V end was cut by 1 base, the J end by 4 bases, with 5 bases between. This CDR3 region has 12 residues. The CDR3 DNA reads TGTGCCAGCAGTTTATTAAATTACGAGCAGTACTTC. It translates to CASSLLNYEQYF. The variable domain in full, with the rest retrieved from reference TRBV28 and TRBJ2-7, is DVKVTQSSRYLVKRTGEKVFLECVQDMDHENMFWYRQDPGLGLRLIYFSYDVKMKEKGDIPEGYSVSREKKERFSLILESASTNQTSMYLCASSLLNYEQYFGPGTRLTVT.

This chain links TRBV14 with TRBJ2-1; 9 bases align to TRBD2. The length of the CDR3 is 18 residues. V was pared by 4 bases and J by 1 base, with 11 bases of the junction left unmatched. Germline V gene data show CDR1 as SGHDN and CDR2 as FVKESK. CDR3 nucleotides: TGTGCCAGCAGCCCCGGGGCGGGAGGGCCCAGGTCCTACAATGAGCAGTTCTTC. This codes for CASSPGAGGPRSYNEQFF.

The gene calls are TRBV7-9 and TRBJ1-3; D gene uncertain. The germline V gene has CDR1 SEHNR and CDR2 FQNEAQ (reference sequence). The CDR3 runs 13 residues. Between the trimmed V and J ends, which lost 1 base and 3 bases, there was a span of 4 bases. The DNA for the CDR3 is TGTGCCAGCAGCTTAGGGGGTGGAAACACCATATATTTT. Translated, it gives CASSLGGGNTIYF.

This chain links TRBV19 with TRBJ2-1; D possibly matches TRBD1 or TRBD2 (5 bases each). Germline CDR1 and CDR2: LNHDA and SQIVND (reference sequence). This CDR3 is built from 13 residues. Trimming shortened V by 7 bases and J by 2 bases, and 9 bases separated the two germline ends. The CDR3 spells CASNQGPYNEQFF. CDR3 coding DNA: TGTGCCAGTAACCAGGGACCCTACAATGAGCAGTTCTTC. The full variable domain, its missing parts supplied by reference TRBV19 and TRBJ2-1, is DGGITQSPKYLFRKEGQNVTLSCEQNLNHDAMYWYRQDPGQGLRLIYYSQIVNDFQKGDIAEGYSVSREKKESFPLTVTSAQKNPTAFYLCASNQGPYNEQFFGPGTRLTVL.

The chain is built from TRBV7-2 and TRBJ2-1, with TRBD2 matching over 11 bases. The CDR3 loop spans 16 amino acids. Germline V gene data show CDR1 as SGHTA and CDR2 as FQGNSA. V shed 6 bases and J 4 bases; nucleotides not matched to a gene: 8. The CDR3, as DNA: TGTGCCAGCAGTCCTACCGGGACTAGCGGATACAATGAGCAGTTCTTC. Its translation is CASSPTGTSGYNEQFF.

The chain uses TRBV5-4 and TRBJ1-3; no clear D. The CDR3 contains 15 residues. V lost 0 bases, J lost 0 bases, and 7 bases lay in between. The V gene's germline CDR1 is SGHNT and CDR2 YYREEE (reference sequence). CDR3 coding DNA: TGTGCCAGCAGCTTGGGGCAGGACTCTGGAAACACCATATATTTT. Residues: CASSLGQDSGNTIYF.

The table lists this clone with a few counts. The chain combines TRBV5-1 with TRBJ1-1; D not certain. V was trimmed by 1 base and J by 1 base, leaving 5 bases between them. The CDR3 sequence is 13 residues long. Germline CDR1 reads SGHRS; CDR2 reads YFSETQ. CDR3 nucleotide sequence: TGCGCCAGCAGCTTGCCCTCGAACACTGAAGCTTTCTTT. This gives the protein CASSLPSNTEAFF.

The V and J genes are TRBV29-1 and TRBJ2-7; perhaps TRBD2 as D (7 bases). Trimming stripped 4 bases from V and 6 bases from J, with 10 bases between. Germline V gene lookup returns CDR1 SQVTM and CDR2 ANQGSEA. This CDR3 has 11 amino acids. CDR3 bases: TGCAGCGTTGGGGGGGGGCGCGAGCAGTACTTC. Encoded protein: CSVGGGREQYF.

This clone was observed a few times. The V and J genes are TRBV5-1 and TRBJ2-2, with D tentatively TRBD1 (6 bases). The CDR3 has 16 amino acids. The ends were cut back, 4 bases at V and 3 bases at J, with 16 bases in the middle. CDR1 is SGHRS, CDR2 YFSETQ, per germline. CDR3 loop: CASSRDGTTDTGELFF. The CDR3, as DNA: TGCGCCAGCAGCCGAGACGGGACAACGGACACCGGGGAGCTGTTTTTT.

V usage is TRBV7-8 and J usage is TRBJ2-7, with D uncertain. V lost 2 bases, J lost 6 bases, and 5 bases lay in between. This CDR3 has 11 amino acids. Looked up from germline, CDR1 is SGHVS and CDR2 is FQNEAQ. Written as DNA, the CDR3 is TGTGCCAGCAGCTTACGCTCCGAGCAGTACTTC. It encodes CASSLRSEQYF.

This clone has just one count. This rearrangement joins TRBV28 to TRBJ2-5; D might be TRBD1 (6 bases). The ends were cut back, 0 bases at V and 5 bases at J, with 10 bases in the middle. The CDR3 consists of 14 residues. CDR1 and CDR2 (germline): MDHEN, SYDVKM. The CDR3 reads CASSLWGDRETQYF. The CDR3 region has the DNA TGTGCCAGCAGTTTATGGGGCGACAGGGAGACCCAGTACTTC. The variable domain in full, completed from reference TRBV28 and TRBJ2-5, reads DVKVTQSSRYLVKRTGEKVFLECVQDMDHENMFWYRQDPGLGLRLIYFSYDVKMKEKGDIPEGYSVSREKKERFSLILESASTNQTSMYLCASSLWGDRETQYFGPGTRLLVL.

The CDR3 DNA reads as TGCGCCAGCAGCTTGGGGGACAACACTGAAGCTTTCTTT. It codes for CASSLGDNTEAFF. V gene TRBV5-1 combines with J gene TRBJ1-1; D might be TRBD1 (5 bases). The CDR3 has 13 residues. Germline assignment: CDR1 SGHRS and CDR2 YFSETQ. The germline V and J ends were trimmed by 0 bases and 2 bases, with 5 bases remaining between them.

The V call is TRBV6-5, the J call TRBJ1-4, with 9 bases aligning to TRBD1. The CDR3 spans 15 residues. J was trimmed by 8 bases and V by 8 bases; bases with no gene match: 12. Germline V gene sequence: CDR1 MNHEY, CDR2 SVGAGI. The CDR3 is CASGPRDRVKEKLFF. DNA for the CDR3: TGTGCCAGCGGCCCCCGGGACAGGGTAAAAGAAAAACTGTTTTTT.

This chain uses TRBV6-5 with TRBJ1-2, with 7 bases fitting TRBD1. Germline CDR1 and CDR2: MNHEY and SVGAGI. V shed 5 bases, J shed 3 bases, and the junction held 3 bases outside the gene matches. The CDR3 runs to 13 residues. For the CDR3, the DNA is TGTGCCAGCAGTGGACAGGAGTACTATGGCTACACCTTC. Translation: CASSGQEYYGYTF.

Turning to this clone: A junction end diverges from the germline sequence, so it may reflect a read error. V is TRBV10-3 and J is TRBJ2-1; D ambiguous. The germline V gene encodes CDR1 ENHRY and CDR2 SYGVKD. CDR3 length equals 16 residues. CDR3 DNA sequence: TGTGCCATCAGTAAGTCTGGACCACGGCCTGGTGATGAGCAGTTCTTC. This translates into CAISKSGPRPGDEQFF.

This sequence joins TRBV30 and TRBJ2-5; D is uncertain. Germline V gene sequence: CDR1 GTSNPN, CDR2 SVGIG (reference sequence). V was cut by 4 bases and J by 4 bases, with 13 bases left in between. The CDR3 length is 13 residues. CDR3 sequence: CAWNKGLGETQYF. CDR3 coding DNA: TGTGCCTGGAACAAGGGTTTGGGAGAGACCCAGTACTTC.

This chain uses TRBV11-3 with TRBJ2-7; D is possibly TRBD2 (6 bases). V lost 1 base to trimming and J lost 5 bases, with 12 bases between them. Per the germline V gene, CDR1 is SGHNT and CDR2 is YENEEA. The CDR3 has 14 amino acids. Here the CDR3 reads CASSLGRGSDEQYF. The CDR3 DNA follows: TGTGCCAGCAGCTTAGGCCGGGGGTCGGACGAGCAGTACTTC.

On this clone: The sample contains more than one DNA sequence encoding this CDR3. This rearrangement joins TRBV18 to TRBJ2-5; D is ambiguous. Between the trimmed V and J ends, which lost 2 bases and 5 bases, there was a span of 3 bases. The CDR3 consists of 11 residues. Germline V gives CDR1 KGHSH, CDR2 LQKENI. Here the CDR3 DNA reads TGTGCCAGCTCACCAGGGGAGACCCAGTACTTC. This translates into CASSPGETQYF.

The rearrangement joins TRBV29-1 to TRBJ1-1; perhaps TRBD1 as D (5 bases). Germline V lookup: CDR1 SQVTM, CDR2 ANQGSEA. The CDR3 runs 12 residues. V lost 7 bases to trimming and J lost 7 bases, with 16 bases between them. CDR3 bases: TGCAGCGCCGGAGAAGGGGACCGTGAAGCTTTCTTT. This codes for CSAGEGDREAFF.

This clone was seen once. V is TRBV2 and J is TRBJ2-7; 9 positions agree with TRBD1. The junction had 9 bases not matched to a gene; V was cut back by 6 bases and J by 3 bases. CDR1 SNHLY and CDR2 FYNNEI come from the germline V gene. The CDR3 sequence is 15 residues long. CDR3 coding DNA: TGTGCCAGCAGCGTACCGGGACAGGGAAGCTACGAGCAGTACTTC. This sequence encodes CASSVPGQGSYEQYF.

The rearrangement uses TRBV5-1 and TRBJ1-3; weak D call: TRBD1 (5 bases). V shed 0 bases and J shed 0 bases, with 7 bases lying between them. Looked up from germline, CDR1 is SGHRS and CDR2 is YFSETQ. CDR3 length equals 15 residues. The CDR3 region is CASSLAQGSGNTIYF. CDR3 sequence (DNA): TGCGCCAGCAGCTTGGCCCAGGGCTCTGGAAACACCATATATTTT.